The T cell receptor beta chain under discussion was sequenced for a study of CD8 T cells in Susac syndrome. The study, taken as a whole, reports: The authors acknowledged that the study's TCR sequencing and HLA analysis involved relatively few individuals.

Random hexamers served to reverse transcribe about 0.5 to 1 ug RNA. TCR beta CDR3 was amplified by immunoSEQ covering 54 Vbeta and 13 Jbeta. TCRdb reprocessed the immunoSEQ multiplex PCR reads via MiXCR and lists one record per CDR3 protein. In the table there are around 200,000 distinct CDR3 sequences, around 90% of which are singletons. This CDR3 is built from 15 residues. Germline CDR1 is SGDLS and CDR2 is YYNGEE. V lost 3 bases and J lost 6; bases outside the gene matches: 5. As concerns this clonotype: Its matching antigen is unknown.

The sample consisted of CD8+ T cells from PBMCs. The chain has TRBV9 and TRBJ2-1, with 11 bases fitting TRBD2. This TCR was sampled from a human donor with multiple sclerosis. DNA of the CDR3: TGTGCCAGCAGCGAGGGGACTAGCGGATCCAATGAGCAGTTCTTC. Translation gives CASSEGTSGSNEQFF.